These 8 T cell receptor beta chains originate from one sample sequenced in a study of neoadjuvant anti-PD-1 for oral cavity cancer. Profiled with immunoSEQ multiplex PCR; TCRdb holds only in-frame clones, not every one. The table lists over 11,000 clones, 71% of them singletons, with over 3% in the top ten. Material: PBMCs, obtained before nivolumab (anti-PD-1) treatment. The receptors here all came from a person aged 35 to 85 with oral cavity squamous cell carcinoma.

The table lists this clone with a few counts. The V call is TRBV28, the J call TRBJ2-1; D possibly corresponds to TRBD2 (6 bases). This CDR3 spans 16 amino acids. Trimming removed 5 bases from V and 0 bases from J, with 14 bases in between. Germline assignment: CDR1 MDHEN and CDR2 SYDVKM. The CDR3: CASSPPMGGSYNEQFF. CDR3 coding DNA: TGTGCCAGCAGTCCCCCAATGGGGGGCTCCTACAATGAGCAGTTCTTC.

J is TRBJ2-1 and V is TRBV9; 12 bases are a match to TRBD2. Germline V gene sequence: CDR1 SGDLS, CDR2 YYNGEE. J lost 7 bases, V lost 6 bases, and 8 bases had no gene match. This CDR3 region has 15 residues. The CDR3 coding sequence is TGTGCCAGCACCCCCCTAGCGGGGGGGCGGAATGAGCAGTTCTTC. Translated: CASTPLAGGRNEQFF.

This clone was counted a few times. The chain couples TRBV4-1 to TRBJ1-2, with 8 bases matching TRBD1. The J segment lost 1 base and the V segment lost 1 base, leaving 8 bases of the junction unmatched. This CDR3 has 17 residues. Germline CDR1 is MGHRA and CDR2 is YSYEKL. CDR3 coding DNA: TGCGCCAGCAGCCAAGGGGGAGGGACAGGCCTTAACTATGGCTACACCTTC. As protein: CASSQGGGTGLNYGYTF.

The chain has TRBV9 and TRBJ2-7; D might be TRBD1 (5 bases). CDR3 length equals 15 residues. Trimming removed 3 bases from V and 7 bases from J, with 20 bases in between. Germline V gene data show CDR1 as SGDLS and CDR2 as YYNGEE. The CDR3: CASSARQIPLGEQYF. Written as DNA, the CDR3 is TGTGCCAGCAGCGCCAGACAGATACCGCTAGGAGAGCAGTACTTC.

The CDR3 protein is CASSLRLAGGPEETQYF. CDR3 DNA: TGCGCCAGCAGCCTACGACTAGCGGGAGGGCCGGAGGAGACCCAGTACTTC. This sequence joins TRBV4-1 and TRBJ2-5; the match to TRBD2 covers 14 bases. CDR3 length: 17 residues. In germline, CDR1 is MGHRA, CDR2 YSYEKL. The V gene end was trimmed by 4 bases and the J gene end by 5 bases; junction bases not matched to a gene: 9.

The chain links TRBV11-1 to TRBJ2-5, with unresolved D. V dropped 5 bases and J dropped 4 bases, with 11 bases sitting between them. From germline, CDR1 is SGHAT and CDR2 FQDESV (reference sequence). This CDR3 is 13 amino acids long. CDR3 nucleotide sequence: TGTGCCAGCAGCCCAATTTCGGTAGAGACCCAGTACTTC. Translated, it gives CASSPISVETQYF.

This clone was found a few times. The gene calls are TRBV6-4 and TRBJ1-4, with D possibly matching TRBD1 (5 bases). The germline CDR1 and CDR2 sequences are MRHNA and SNTAGT. This CDR3 contains 14 residues. V lost 4 bases, J lost 8 bases, and 14 bases lay in between. In nucleotides, the CDR3 is TGTGCCAGCAGTGCCGGGGCCTGGGACGAAAAACTGTTTTTT. Amino acids: CASSAGAWDEKLFF.

This clone has just a few counts. The chain joins TRBV5-1 to TRBJ1-1; 7 bases are shared with TRBD1. The V and J ends lost 0 bases and 4 bases, in that order; junction bases with no gene match: 6. The germline CDR1 and CDR2 sequences are SGHRS and YFSETQ. This CDR3 has 15 residues. The CDR3 DNA is TGCGCCAGCAGCTTGGGACAGGGATTGAGCACTGAAGCTTTCTTT. Amino acid sequence: CASSLGQGLSTEAFF.